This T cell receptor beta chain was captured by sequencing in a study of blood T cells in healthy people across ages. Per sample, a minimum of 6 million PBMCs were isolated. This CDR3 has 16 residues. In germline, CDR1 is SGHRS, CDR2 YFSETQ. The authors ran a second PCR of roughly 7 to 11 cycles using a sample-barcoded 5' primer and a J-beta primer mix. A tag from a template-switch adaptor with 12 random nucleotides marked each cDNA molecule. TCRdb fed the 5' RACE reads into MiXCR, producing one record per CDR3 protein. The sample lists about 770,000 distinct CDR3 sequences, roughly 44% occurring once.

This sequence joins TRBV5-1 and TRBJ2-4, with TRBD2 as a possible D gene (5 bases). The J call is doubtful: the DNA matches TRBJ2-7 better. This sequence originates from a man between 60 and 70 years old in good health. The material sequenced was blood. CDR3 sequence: CASSWVFGGNTYEQYF. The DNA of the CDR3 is TGCGCCAGCAGCTGGGTTTTCGGAGGAAACACCTACGAGCAGTACTTC.